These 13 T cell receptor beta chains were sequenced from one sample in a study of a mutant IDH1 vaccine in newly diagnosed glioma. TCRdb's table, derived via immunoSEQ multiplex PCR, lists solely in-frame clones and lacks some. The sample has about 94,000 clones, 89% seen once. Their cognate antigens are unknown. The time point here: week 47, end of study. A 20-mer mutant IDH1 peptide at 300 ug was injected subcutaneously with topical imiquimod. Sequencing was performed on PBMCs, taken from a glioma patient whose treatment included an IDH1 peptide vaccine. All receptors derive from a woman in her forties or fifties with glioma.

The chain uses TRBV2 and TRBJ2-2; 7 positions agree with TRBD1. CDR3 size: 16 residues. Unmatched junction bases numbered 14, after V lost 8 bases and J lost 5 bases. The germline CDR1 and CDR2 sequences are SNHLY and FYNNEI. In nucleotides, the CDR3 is TGTGCCAGCCTACTCTCCCCGGGACAGCAAACCGGGGAGCTGTTTTTT. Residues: CASLLSPGQQTGELFF.

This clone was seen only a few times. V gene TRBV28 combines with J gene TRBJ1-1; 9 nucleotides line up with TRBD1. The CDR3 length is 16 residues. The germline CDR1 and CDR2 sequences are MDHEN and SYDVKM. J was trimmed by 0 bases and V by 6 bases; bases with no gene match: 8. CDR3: CASRSDRGLLNTEAFF. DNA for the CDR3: TGTGCCAGCAGGTCGGACAGGGGCTTACTGAACACTGAAGCTTTCTTT.

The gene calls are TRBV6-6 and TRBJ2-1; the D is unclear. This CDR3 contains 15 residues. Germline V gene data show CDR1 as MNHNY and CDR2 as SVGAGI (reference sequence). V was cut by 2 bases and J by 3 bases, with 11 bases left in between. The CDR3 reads CASSYPRQDYNEQFF. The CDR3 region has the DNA TGTGCCAGCAGTTACCCCCGGCAGGACTACAATGAGCAGTTCTTC.

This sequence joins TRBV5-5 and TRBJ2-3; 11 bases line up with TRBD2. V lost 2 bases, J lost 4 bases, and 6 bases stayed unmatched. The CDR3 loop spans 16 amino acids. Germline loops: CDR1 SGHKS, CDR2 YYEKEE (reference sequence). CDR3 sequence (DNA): TGTGCCAGCAGCTTATTTTCTAGCGGGAGGCCAGATACGCAGTATTTT. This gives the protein CASSLFSSGRPDTQYF.

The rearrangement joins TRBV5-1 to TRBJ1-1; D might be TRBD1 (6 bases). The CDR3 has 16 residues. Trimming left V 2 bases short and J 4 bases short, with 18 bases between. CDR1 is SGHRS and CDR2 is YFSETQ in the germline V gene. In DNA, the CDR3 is TGCGCCAGCAGCTTATCCTCGACAGGTTCGAGCACTGAAGCTTTCTTT. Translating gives CASSLSSTGSSTEAFF. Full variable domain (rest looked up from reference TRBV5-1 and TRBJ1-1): KAGVTQTPRYLIKTRGQQVTLSCSPISGHRSVSWYQQTPGQGLQFLFEYFSETQRNKGNFPGRFSGRQFSNSRSEMNVSTLELGDSALYLCASSLSSTGSSTEAFFGQGTRLTVV.

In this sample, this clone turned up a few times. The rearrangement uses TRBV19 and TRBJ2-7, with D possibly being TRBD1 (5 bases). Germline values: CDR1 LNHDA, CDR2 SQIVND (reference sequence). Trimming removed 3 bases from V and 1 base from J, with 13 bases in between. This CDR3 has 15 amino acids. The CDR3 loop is CASSIGRDTSYEQYF. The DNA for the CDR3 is TGTGCCAGTAGTATCGGCAGGGATACTTCCTACGAGCAGTACTTC.

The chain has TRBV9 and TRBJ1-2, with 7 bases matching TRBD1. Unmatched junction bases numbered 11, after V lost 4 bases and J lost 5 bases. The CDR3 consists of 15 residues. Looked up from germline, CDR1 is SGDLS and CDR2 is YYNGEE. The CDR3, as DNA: TGTGCCAGCAGCAATCGACAGGGTCAGGGATATGGCTACACCTTC. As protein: CASSNRQGQGYGYTF.

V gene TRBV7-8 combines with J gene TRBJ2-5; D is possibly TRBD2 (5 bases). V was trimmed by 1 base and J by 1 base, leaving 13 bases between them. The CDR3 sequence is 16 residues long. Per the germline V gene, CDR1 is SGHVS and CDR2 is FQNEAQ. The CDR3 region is CASSLDTRGFQETQYF. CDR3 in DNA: TGTGCCAGCAGCTTAGATACTCGGGGTTTCCAAGAGACCCAGTACTTC. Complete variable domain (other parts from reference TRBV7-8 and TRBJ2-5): GAGVSQSPRYKVAKRGQDVALRCDPISGHVSLFWYQQALGQGPEFLTYFQNEAQLDKSGLPSDRFFAERPEGSVSTLKIQRTQQEDSAVYLCASSLDTRGFQETQYFGPGTRLLVL.

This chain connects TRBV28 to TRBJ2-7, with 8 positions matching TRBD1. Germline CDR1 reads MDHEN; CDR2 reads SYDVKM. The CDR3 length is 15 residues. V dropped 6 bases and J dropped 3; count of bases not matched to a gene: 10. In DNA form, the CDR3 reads TGTGCCAGCAGCTCAGGGGGCGCGGATCTCTACGAGCAGTACTTC. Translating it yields CASSSGGADLYEQYF.

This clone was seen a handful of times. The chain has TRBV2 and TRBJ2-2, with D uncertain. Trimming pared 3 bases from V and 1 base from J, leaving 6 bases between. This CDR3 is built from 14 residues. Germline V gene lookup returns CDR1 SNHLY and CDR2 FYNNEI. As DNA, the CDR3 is TGTGCCAGCAGTGAGAGACTGAACACCGGGGAGCTGTTTTTT. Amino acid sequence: CASSERLNTGELFF.

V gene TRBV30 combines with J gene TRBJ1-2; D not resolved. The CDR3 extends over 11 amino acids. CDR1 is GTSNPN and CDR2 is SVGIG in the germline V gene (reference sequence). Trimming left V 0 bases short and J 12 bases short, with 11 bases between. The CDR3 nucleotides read TGTGCCTGGAGTGTAAGCCCCCCTCACACCTTC. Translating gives CAWSVSPPHTF.

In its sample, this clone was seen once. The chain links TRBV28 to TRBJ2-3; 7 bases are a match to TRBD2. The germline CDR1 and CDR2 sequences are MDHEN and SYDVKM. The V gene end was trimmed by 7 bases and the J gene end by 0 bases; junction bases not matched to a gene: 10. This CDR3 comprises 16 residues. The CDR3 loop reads CASTPAGEGSTDTQYF. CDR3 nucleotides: TGTGCCAGCACCCCTGCGGGGGAGGGGAGCACAGATACGCAGTATTTT.

CDR3 in DNA: TGCGCCAGCAGCTTGGTCCCAGAGTACGAGCAGTACTTC. Encoded protein: CASSLVPEYEQYF. The V and J genes are TRBV5-1 and TRBJ2-7; D not resolved. The CDR3 runs to 13 residues. Germline CDR1 and CDR2: SGHRS and YFSETQ. Trimming took 0 bases from V and 4 from J, leaving 8 bases between them.